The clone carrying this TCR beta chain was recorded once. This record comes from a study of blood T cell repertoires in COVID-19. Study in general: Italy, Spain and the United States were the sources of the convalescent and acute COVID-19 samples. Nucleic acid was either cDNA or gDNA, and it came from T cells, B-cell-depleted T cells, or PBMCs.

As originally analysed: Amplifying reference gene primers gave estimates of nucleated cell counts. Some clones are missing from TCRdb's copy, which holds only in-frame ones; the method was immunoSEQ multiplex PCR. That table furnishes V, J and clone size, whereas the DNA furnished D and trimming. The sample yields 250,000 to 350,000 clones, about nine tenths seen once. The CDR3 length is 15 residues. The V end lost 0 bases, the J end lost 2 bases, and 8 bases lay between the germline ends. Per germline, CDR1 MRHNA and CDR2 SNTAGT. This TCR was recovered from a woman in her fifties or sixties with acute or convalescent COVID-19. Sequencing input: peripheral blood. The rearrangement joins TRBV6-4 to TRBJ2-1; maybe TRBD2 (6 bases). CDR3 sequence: CASSDSERAYNEQFF. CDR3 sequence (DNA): TGTGCCAGCAGTGACTCGGAGCGGGCCTACAATGAGCAGTTCTTC.